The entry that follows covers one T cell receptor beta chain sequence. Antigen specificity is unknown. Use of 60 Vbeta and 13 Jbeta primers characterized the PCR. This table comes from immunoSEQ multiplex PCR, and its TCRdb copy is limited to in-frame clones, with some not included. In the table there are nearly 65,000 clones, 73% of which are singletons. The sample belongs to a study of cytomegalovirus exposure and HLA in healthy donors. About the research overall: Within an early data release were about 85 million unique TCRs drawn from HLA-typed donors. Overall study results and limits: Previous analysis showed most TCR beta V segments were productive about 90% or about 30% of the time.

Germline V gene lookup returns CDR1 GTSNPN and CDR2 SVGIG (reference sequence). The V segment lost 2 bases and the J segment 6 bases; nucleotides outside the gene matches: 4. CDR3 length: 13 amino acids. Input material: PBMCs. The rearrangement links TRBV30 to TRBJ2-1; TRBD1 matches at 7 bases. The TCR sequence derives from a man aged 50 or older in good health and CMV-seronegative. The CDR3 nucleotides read TGTGCCTGGAGTCTAGACAGGGTCAATGAGCAGTTCTTC. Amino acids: CAWSLDRVNEQFF. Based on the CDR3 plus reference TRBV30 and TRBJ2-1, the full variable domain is SQTIHQWPATLVQPVGSPLSLECTVEGTSNPNLYWYRQAAGRGLQLLFYSVGIGQISSEVPQNLSASRPQDRQFILSSKKLLLSDSGFYLCAWSLDRVNEQFFGPGTRLTVL.